Below, one T cell receptor beta chain is given with its context. Trimming cost V 2 bases and J 8 bases; bases outside gene matches: 9. CDR3 length equals 15 residues. Germline CDR1 and CDR2: ENHRY and SYGVKD. TCRdb's copy holds only in-frame clones and misses some; the assay was immunoSEQ multiplex PCR. The top ten clones hold more than 0.55% of a sample with roughly 32,000 clones, about 90% of them seen once. This sample is drawn from a study of stem cell transplantation in POMP-related autoinflammatory disease. In the study overall: Before transplant, CD4+ T cells skewed naive and CD8+ proportions were low.

Sequencing was performed on CD4+ T cells from PBMCs, taken before stem cell transplantation. The J gene is TRBJ2-3, the V gene TRBV10-3; the match to TRBD2 covers 8 bases. The origin of this receptor is a human donor with POMP-related autoinflammation and immune dysregulation (PRAID). The CDR3 DNA reads TGTGCCATCAGTGAGCCGGCACCGGGACTAGGTACGCAGTATTTT. Translating it yields CAISEPAPGLGTQYF.